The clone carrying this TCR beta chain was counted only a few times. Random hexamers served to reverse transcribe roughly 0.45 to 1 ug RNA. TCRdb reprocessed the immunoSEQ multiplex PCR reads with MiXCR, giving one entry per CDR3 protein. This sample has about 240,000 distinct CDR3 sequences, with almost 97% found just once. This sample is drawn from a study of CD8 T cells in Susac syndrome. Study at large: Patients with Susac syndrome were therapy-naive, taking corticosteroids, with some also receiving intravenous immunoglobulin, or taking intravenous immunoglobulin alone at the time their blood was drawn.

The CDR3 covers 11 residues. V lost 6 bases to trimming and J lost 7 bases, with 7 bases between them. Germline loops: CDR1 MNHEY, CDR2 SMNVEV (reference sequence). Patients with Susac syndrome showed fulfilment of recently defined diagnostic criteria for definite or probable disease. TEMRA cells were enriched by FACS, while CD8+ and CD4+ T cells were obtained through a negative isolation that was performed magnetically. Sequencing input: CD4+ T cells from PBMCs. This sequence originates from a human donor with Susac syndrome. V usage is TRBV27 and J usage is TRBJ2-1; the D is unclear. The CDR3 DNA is TGTGCCAGCAGCCTTCATAATGAGCAGTTCTTC. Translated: CASSLHNEQFF.